The 4 T cell receptor beta chains given below trace back to one sample, sequenced in a study of shared clonotypes between healthy human individuals. Using immunoSEQ multiplex PCR, the repertoire was profiled, and TCRdb retains in-frame clones only, with some absent. The sample carries 740,000 or so clones, approximately 73% recorded once. Sequenced material: memory CD4+ T cells sorted from blood. Regarding subset: CD45RA-negative fraction. Receptor source: a woman aged 30 to 39 in good health.

With respect to this clone: This specimen includes other DNA sequences encoding the same CDR3. The genes are TRBV15 and TRBJ2-3; no reliable D call. Germline CDR1 reads LNHNV; CDR2 reads YYDKDF (reference sequence). V was clipped by 0 bases and J by 2 bases, with 3 bases between them. The CDR3 spans 13 residues. Here the CDR3 DNA reads TGTGCCACCAGCAGAGATCTCACAGATACGCAGTATTTT. Translation gives CATSRDLTDTQYF.

This clone was counted a few times. The chain recombines TRBV6-1 with TRBJ1-1, with TRBD1 as a possible D gene (5 bases). Germline V gene data show CDR1 as MNHNS and CDR2 as SASEGT. Trimming removed 3 bases at V and 7 bases at J, with 18 bases between. The length of the CDR3 is 15 residues. The CDR3 is CASSDPVYGTVEAFF. In DNA, the CDR3 is TGTGCCAGCAGTGATCCGGTCTACGGGACGGTTGAAGCTTTCTTT.

This clone has just one count. The chain employs TRBV18 and TRBJ2-1, with 8 bases identical to TRBD2. Losses at the gene ends were 2 bases for V and 4 bases for J; bases not matched to a gene: 7. Germline V CDR1 and CDR2: KGHSH, LQKENI. The CDR3 is 16 amino acids. The chain's CDR3 is CASSPKAGERYNEQFF. The CDR3 DNA follows: TGTGCCAGCTCACCAAAAGCGGGAGAACGATACAATGAGCAGTTCTTC.

Ten or more counts support this clone. At the DNA level, this CDR3 is encoded by other sequences in the same sample as well. CDR3 nucleotide sequence: TGCGCCAGCAGCCTCCAAGAGACCCAGTACTTC. This gives the protein CASSLQETQYF. V gene TRBV5-1 combines with J gene TRBJ2-5; D uncertain. V was trimmed by 4 bases and J by 1 base, leaving 2 bases between them. CDR1 SGHRS and CDR2 YFSETQ come from the germline V gene. The CDR3 is 11 residues long.